The next 30 T cell receptor beta chains were all read from a single sample in a study of shared clonotypes between healthy human individuals. Here immunoSEQ multiplex PCR was the method, and the copy in TCRdb shows in-frame clones only, minus some. Here the sample spans about a million clones, approximately 75% being singletons. Sequencing was carried out using memory CD4+ T cells from PBMCs. Subset specified: CD45RA-negative fraction. Receptor source: a young man in good health. Some clones in this sample may be carry-over from other donors' samples.

The J gene is TRBJ1-4, the V gene TRBV9, with TRBD1 identical over 7 bases. The CDR3 sequence is 15 residues long. CDR1 SGDLS and CDR2 YYNGEE come from the germline V gene. Losses at the gene ends were 0 bases for V and 7 bases for J; bases not matched to a gene: 6. CDR3 residues: CASSVAQGVAEKLFF. CDR3 nucleotides: TGTGCCAGCAGCGTAGCCCAGGGGGTGGCTGAAAAACTGTTTTTT.

Only a few counts were recorded for this clone. The chain employs TRBV12-5 and TRBJ1-1; D perhaps matches TRBD1 (5 bases). The CDR3 runs 13 residues. Germline lookup yields CDR1 LGHNT and CDR2 FRNRAP. The V gene lost 1 base and the J gene lost 4 bases, with 7 bases spanning the gap. The CDR3 DNA reads as TGTGCTAGTGGTTTGGAGGGGAGCACTGAAGCTTTCTTT. Encoded protein: CASGLEGSTEAFF.

This clone was seen just once. Other DNA sequences within the sample encode an identical CDR3. J is TRBJ1-1 and V is TRBV6-1, with 11 nucleotides matching TRBD1. After removal of 6 bases from V and 4 bases from J, the junction contained 4 bases not matched to a gene. This CDR3 is built from 14 residues. Per germline, CDR1 MNHNS and CDR2 SASEGT. The CDR3 is CASSGQGAGTEAFF. In DNA form, the CDR3 reads TGTGCCAGCAGCGGACAGGGGGCAGGCACTGAAGCTTTCTTT.

The CDR3 DNA reads TGCGCCAGCAGGGCGGGGGCGAAAAGCAATCAGCCCCAGCATTTT. Protein product: CASRAGAKSNQPQHF. The J gene is TRBJ1-5, the V gene TRBV10-1; a weak D match, TRBD1 (6 bases). Germline V gene lookup returns CDR1 WNHNN and CDR2 SYGVQD (reference sequence). Trimming took 6 bases from V and 1 from J, leaving 13 bases between them. This CDR3 has 15 residues.

The V and J genes are TRBV28 and TRBJ2-5, with D perhaps matching TRBD2 (5 bases). CDR1 MDHEN and CDR2 SYDVKM come from the germline V gene. The CDR3 loop spans 12 amino acids. The V end lost 7 bases, the J end lost 4 bases, and 10 bases lay between the germline ends. This chain's CDR3 is CASNREGETQYF. The CDR3 region has the DNA TGTGCCAGCAACCGGGAAGGAGAGACCCAGTACTTC.

CDR3 in DNA: TGTGCCAGCAGCTTGGGGACAGGCCGTGGAAACACCATATATTTT. Its translation: CASSLGTGRGNTIYF. The chain is built from TRBV5-6 and TRBJ1-3; TRBD1 matches 7 bases. The CDR3 length is 15 residues. With V trimmed by 0 bases and J by 3 bases, 3 bases remained unmatched. CDR1 is SGHDT, CDR2 YYEEEE, per germline. Full variable domain (remainder filled in from reference TRBV5-6 and TRBJ1-3): DAGVTQSPTHLIKTRGQQVTLRCSPKSGHDTVSWYQQALGQGPQFIFQYYEEEERQRGNFPDRFSGHQFPNYSSELNVNALLLGDSALYLCASSLGTGRGNTIYFGEGSWLTVV.

This chain's CDR3 is CASSEYGGTRRTEAFF. In nucleotides, the CDR3 is TGTGCCAGCAGTGAATATGGCGGGACTAGAAGGACTGAAGCTTTCTTT. The rearrangement links TRBV25-1 to TRBJ1-1, with D tentatively TRBD1 (5 bases). The CDR3 totals 16 residues. V dropped 0 bases and J dropped 5 bases, with 16 bases sitting between them. CDR1 and CDR2 from the germline V gene are MGHDK and SYGVNS.

This clone was detected a few times. The chain is built from TRBV28 and TRBJ2-5; 14 bases map to TRBD2. The CDR3 sequence is 19 residues long. Unmatched junction bases numbered 14, after V lost 4 bases and J lost 4 bases. Germline CDR1 reads MDHEN; CDR2 reads SYDVKM. For the CDR3, the DNA is TGTGCCAGCAGTTCACCCCGCGGGACTAGCGGGAGCGGTCGAGAGACCCAGTACTTC. Its protein is CASSSPRGTSGSGRETQYF.

This chain connects TRBV6-6 to TRBJ1-2, with D unresolved. The length of the CDR3 is 15 residues. Trimming removed 0 bases from V and 8 bases from J, with 16 bases in between. Germline V gene data show CDR1 as MNHNY and CDR2 as SVGAGI (reference sequence). The CDR3 spells CASSYSDASVSGYTF. The CDR3 DNA reads TGTGCCAGCAGTTACTCAGACGCCTCCGTCAGCGGCTACACCTTC.

This clone turned up a few times. The rearrangement joins TRBV7-2 to TRBJ2-2; D not certain. V lost 1 base, J lost 7 bases, and 10 bases lay in between. CDR1 and CDR2 from the germline V gene are SGHTA and FQGNSA. CDR3 length equals 14 residues. The CDR3 protein is CASSLVGSGGELFF. The DNA for the CDR3 is TGTGCCAGCAGCTTAGTGGGTTCGGGCGGGGAGCTGTTTTTT. The variable domain in full, completed from reference TRBV7-2 and TRBJ2-2, reads GAGVSQSPSNKVTEKGKDVELRCDPISGHTALYWYRQSLGQGLEFLIYFQGNSAPDKSGLPSDRFSAERTGGSVSTLTIQRTQQEDSAVYLCASSLVGSGGELFFGEGSRLTVL.

In its sample, this clone was seen a few times. The chain recombines TRBV10-3 with TRBJ1-1, with D possibly being TRBD1 (5 bases). The length of the CDR3 is 14 residues. Trimming pared 3 bases from V and 1 base from J, leaving 9 bases between. Per germline, CDR1 ENHRY and CDR2 SYGVKD. Written as DNA, the CDR3 is TGTGCCATCAGTGAAGACAGATCGAACACTGAAGCTTTCTTT. It yields the protein CAISEDRSNTEAFF.

The chain has TRBV30 and TRBJ1-4; D gene unclear. Germline V lookup: CDR1 GTSNPN, CDR2 SVGIG (reference sequence). CDR3 length: 12 residues. V lost 1 base and J lost 7, with 7 bases in between. Written as DNA, the CDR3 is TGTGCCTGGAGTGCAGGAGGTGAAAAACTGTTTTTT. It translates to CAWSAGGEKLFF.

CDR3 coding DNA: TGCAGCGTAAAACCCCGGAGCTCCTACAATGAGCAGTTCTTC. Residues: CSVKPRSSYNEQFF. The chain couples TRBV29-1 to TRBJ2-1; D is undetermined. From germline, CDR1 is SQVTM and CDR2 ANQGSEA. The V and J ends lost 6 bases and 0 bases respectively, with 12 bases between them. This CDR3 contains 14 residues.

This clone has only a few counts. The chain is built from TRBV9 and TRBJ2-2; D is possibly TRBD2 (6 bases). The CDR3 is 16 amino acids. The germline V and J ends were trimmed by 3 bases and 1 base, with 13 bases remaining between them. Looked up from germline, CDR1 is SGDLS and CDR2 is YYNGEE. CDR3 residues: CASSAKWGLNTGELFF. For the CDR3, the DNA is TGTGCCAGCAGCGCCAAGTGGGGACTGAACACCGGGGAGCTGTTTTTT.

J is TRBJ2-5 and V is TRBV27; D is uncertain. Germline CDR1 reads MNHEY; CDR2 reads SMNVEV (reference sequence). The CDR3 loop spans 15 amino acids. Trimming cost V 3 bases and J 5 bases, with 16 bases left between them. CDR3 nucleotide sequence: TGTGCCAGCAGTTTTTTTAGGGTTGGGTACGAGACCCAGTACTTC. This gives the protein CASSFFRVGYETQYF.

This clone showed up just a few times. V usage is TRBV27 and J usage is TRBJ1-5, with a weak D call TRBD1 (5 bases). Trimming pared 5 bases from V and 3 bases from J, leaving 8 bases between. Germline CDR1 MNHEY, CDR2 SMNVEV (reference sequence). CDR3 length: 13 amino acids. CDR3 coding DNA: TGTGCCAGCAGTAGACAGTCCAATCAGCCCCAGCATTTT. Protein sequence: CASSRQSNQPQHF.

The rearrangement uses TRBV27 and TRBJ2-5; possibly TRBD1 or TRBD2 for D (5 bases each). CDR1 and CDR2 (germline): MNHEY, SMNVEV (reference sequence). The CDR3 has 16 residues. Trimming stripped 5 bases from V and 2 bases from J, with 18 bases between. The CDR3 DNA is TGTGCCAGCAGTCAAAGAGGGGTAGCGCCACAAGAGACCCAGTACTTC. As protein: CASSQRGVAPQETQYF.

This rearrangement joins TRBV10-3 to TRBJ1-4; D might be TRBD1 (5 bases). Per the germline V gene, CDR1 is ENHRY and CDR2 is SYGVKD. The germline V and J ends were trimmed by 5 bases and 4 bases, with 14 bases remaining between them. The CDR3 is 15 amino acids. The CDR3 DNA reads TGTGCCATCAGTTCGCGACAGATTGATAATGAAAAACTGTTTTTT. Protein: CAISSRQIDNEKLFF.

The rearrangement uses TRBV11-2 and TRBJ1-5, with D unresolved. The CDR3 covers 13 residues. Germline V gives CDR1 SGHAT, CDR2 FQNNGV. V was clipped by 5 bases and J by 5 bases, with 10 bases between them. The CDR3 nucleotides are TGTGCCAGCAGCCGGTCCCTGGATCAGCCCCAGCATTTT. Translated: CASSRSLDQPQHF.

This chain joins TRBV7-2 and TRBJ2-1; 11 bases are a match to TRBD2. Trimming removed 4 bases from V and 9 bases from J; junction bases left unmatched: 17. CDR3 length equals 18 residues. CDR1 is SGHTA, CDR2 FQGNSA, per germline. The CDR3 bases are TGTGCCAGCAGCTCCGGGGACAGACTAGCGGGATATTCTGGTGAGCAGTTCTTC. Protein sequence: CASSSGDRLAGYSGEQFF.

This clone appeared a single time. The rearrangement joins TRBV28 to TRBJ1-2; no clear D gene. Trimming pared 5 bases from V and 0 bases from J, leaving 10 bases between. The germline V gene has CDR1 MDHEN and CDR2 SYDVKM. The CDR3 contains 14 residues. Here the CDR3 DNA reads TGTGCCAGCAGTAGGGTTTTCGCTAACTATGGCTACACCTTC. Translation gives CASSRVFANYGYTF.

The chain is built from TRBV18 and TRBJ2-1; 8 bases align to TRBD2. CDR1 and CDR2 from the germline V gene are KGHSH and LQKENI. The CDR3 has 16 residues. V was clipped by 6 bases and J by 3 bases; unmatched bases: 10. CDR3 bases: TGTGCCAGCTCCGAGATCCCGGGGGGGTACTACAATGAGCAGTTCTTC. Its translation is CASSEIPGGYYNEQFF.

V gene TRBV28 combines with J gene TRBJ1-5; TRBD1 is a possible D gene (6 bases). The length of the CDR3 is 15 residues. Trimming shortened V by 7 bases and J by 4 bases, and 17 bases separated the two germline ends. Germline V gene sequence: CDR1 MDHEN, CDR2 SYDVKM. The CDR3 DNA reads TGTGCCAGCACTCCAGAGAGAGGACAGAATCAGCCCCAGCATTTT. Translated, it gives CASTPERGQNQPQHF.

The chain is built from TRBV19 and TRBJ2-7; D is perhaps TRBD1 (5 bases). Trimming took 5 bases from V and 6 from J, leaving 17 bases between them. The V gene's germline CDR1 is LNHDA and CDR2 SQIVND (reference sequence). The CDR3 consists of 14 residues. For the CDR3, the DNA is TGTGCCAGTAGTCCTCAGGGCACGATCGGCGAGCAGTACTTC. Its protein is CASSPQGTIGEQYF.

The chain uses TRBV7-2 and TRBJ2-2; no clear D gene. This CDR3 comprises 16 residues. V lost 1 base and J 3 bases, leaving 12 bases between the germline ends. The germline V gene has CDR1 SGHTA and CDR2 FQGNSA. The CDR3 DNA reads TGTGCCAGCAGCTTAGTGGGTGAGCTCCACACCGGGGAGCTGTTTTTT. Translation: CASSLVGELHTGELFF.

This clone was observed a single time. The chain couples TRBV7-7 to TRBJ2-1; 8 nucleotides align to TRBD2. The CDR3 consists of 15 residues. The V segment lost 5 bases and the J segment 4 bases; nucleotides outside the gene matches: 7. CDR1 is SSHAT and CDR2 is FNYEAQ in the germline V gene (reference sequence). CDR3 sequence (DNA): TGTGCCAGCAGCCCGACGGGACTAGGGTACAATGAGCAGTTCTTC. It translates to CASSPTGLGYNEQFF. Full variable domain (missing parts from reference TRBV7-7 and TRBJ2-1): GAGVSQSPRYKVTKRGQDVTLRCDPISSHATLYWYQQALGQGPEFLTYFNYEAQPDKSGLPSDRFSAERPEGSISTLTIQRTEQRDSAMYRCASSPTGLGYNEQFFGPGTRLTVL.

This clone has only a few counts. This same CDR3 is encoded by further DNA sequences in the sample. The chain has TRBV29-1 and TRBJ1-2, with a tentative D call TRBD1 (5 bases). CDR3 size: 11 residues. Germline assignment: CDR1 SQVTM and CDR2 ANQGSEA. The germline V and J ends were trimmed by 7 bases and 5 bases, with 11 bases remaining between them. CDR3 DNA sequence: TGCAGCGGCGGGACCGGGTATGGCTACACCTTC. It encodes CSGGTGYGYTF. The variable domain in full, with the rest retrieved from reference TRBV29-1 and TRBJ1-2, is SAVISQKPSRDICQRGTSLTIQCQVDSQVTMMFWYRQQPGQSLTLIATANQGSEATYESGFVIDKFPISRPNLTFSTLTVSNMSPEDSSIYLCSGGTGYGYTFGSGTRLTVV.

The chain uses TRBV6-5 and TRBJ2-7; 9 bases are shared with TRBD1. The V segment lost 6 bases and the J segment 4 bases; nucleotides outside the gene matches: 7. Germline CDR1 and CDR2: MNHEY and SVGAGI. The length of the CDR3 is 14 residues. The CDR3 region has the DNA TGTGCCAGCAGACCAGGGACAGGGATTTACGAGCAGTACTTC. Translation gives CASRPGTGIYEQYF.

The chain employs TRBV7-3 and TRBJ2-1; TRBD1 matches 11 bases. CDR1 is SGHTA and CDR2 is FQGTGA in the germline V gene. CDR3 length: 15 residues. J lost 6 bases, V lost 1 base, and 2 bases had no gene match. CDR3 sequence: CASSLRGTGGNEQFF. The CDR3 DNA reads as TGTGCCAGCAGCTTAAGAGGGACAGGGGGCAATGAGCAGTTCTTC.

V and J are TRBV6-1 and TRBJ2-5; 8 bases fit TRBD2. The V gene's germline CDR1 is MNHNS and CDR2 SASEGT. V was pared by 7 bases and J by 4 bases, with 5 bases of the junction left unmatched. The CDR3 has 13 residues. The CDR3 spells CASKQRERETQYF. The CDR3 DNA sequence: TGTGCCAGCAAACAGCGGGAGCGAGAGACCCAGTACTTC.